The 18 T cell receptor beta chains in this list originate from one sample, sequenced in a study of cytomegalovirus exposure and HLA in healthy donors. The PCR contained 60 Vbeta and 13 Jbeta primers. Sequenced by immunoSEQ multiplex PCR; TCRdb stores in-frame clones only, minus some. The sample shows about 160,000 clones, about 85% of them seen only once. The sequenced sample was PBMCs. These TCRs come from a man between 18 and 35 years old in good health and CMV-seropositive.

The chain is built from TRBV19 and TRBJ1-4, with 9 bases aligning to TRBD1. The germline V gene has CDR1 LNHDA and CDR2 SQIVND (reference sequence). This CDR3 is built from 16 residues. The junction had 7 bases not matched to a gene; V was cut back by 5 bases and J by 3 bases. CDR3 DNA: TGTGCCAGTAGTCCCGGGGGACAGGGCTCTAATGAAAAACTGTTTTTT. Protein: CASSPGGQGSNEKLFF.

V is TRBV7-6 and J is TRBJ1-1; 7 bases match TRBD1. Per germline, CDR1 SGHVS and CDR2 FNYEAQ. Trimming took 4 bases from V and 5 from J; bases not matched to a gene: 10. The CDR3 sequence is 15 residues long. CDR3 protein: CASSSRQDRPTEAFF. The CDR3 DNA is TGTGCCAGCAGCTCGCGACAGGACAGGCCTACTGAAGCTTTCTTT.

V is TRBV5-1 and J is TRBJ2-1, with 8 bases that match TRBD2. This CDR3 contains 14 residues. J was trimmed by 12 bases and V by 0 bases; bases with no gene match: 8. Per the germline V gene, CDR1 is SGHRS and CDR2 is YFSETQ. The CDR3 DNA sequence: TGCGCCAGCAGCTTGGTTACAGCGGGGGACCCGCAGTTCTTC. Translation gives CASSLVTAGDPQFF.

The chain carries TRBV5-4 and TRBJ2-7, with 8 bases aligning to TRBD1. Germline trimming cut 2 bases from V and 3 bases from J; bases unmatched to any gene: 7. Germline V gene lookup returns CDR1 SGHNT and CDR2 YYREEE (reference sequence). The CDR3 has 15 residues. This CDR3 is CASSLGQGYGYEQYF. CDR3 DNA: TGTGCCAGCAGCTTAGGACAGGGTTATGGCTACGAGCAGTACTTC.

The chain combines TRBV27 with TRBJ1-2; a possible D gene is TRBD1 (5 bases). This CDR3 has 15 amino acids. Germline lookup yields CDR1 MNHEY and CDR2 SMNVEV (reference sequence). V was cut by 5 bases and J by 8 bases, with 21 bases left in between. The CDR3 bases are TGTGCCAGCAGTCCCCCGGGGAGGGGACTTCAGGGCTACACCTTC. Encoded protein: CASSPPGRGLQGYTF.

This rearrangement joins TRBV2 to TRBJ1-1; a weak D match, TRBD1 (6 bases). Germline V gene data show CDR1 as SNHLY and CDR2 as FYNNEI. The CDR3 runs to 19 residues. Trimming removed 1 base at V and 0 bases at J, with 21 bases between. This CDR3 is CASSEGGRGGGEMNTEAFF. DNA for the CDR3: TGTGCCAGCAGTGAAGGGGGTCGGGGAGGGGGGGAAATGAACACTGAAGCTTTCTTT.

The chain is built from TRBV29-1 and TRBJ2-1; the match to TRBD2 covers 8 bases. This CDR3 region has 13 residues. V was pared by 5 bases and J by 4 bases, with 4 bases of the junction left unmatched. The V gene's germline CDR1 is SQVTM and CDR2 ANQGSEA. In DNA form, the CDR3 reads TGCAGCGTTCGCGCGGGGGGTTACAATGAGCAGTTCTTC. Its protein product is CSVRAGGYNEQFF.

The chain carries TRBV6-5 and TRBJ2-5; D perhaps matches TRBD1 (6 bases). Germline CDR1 reads MNHEY; CDR2 reads SVGAGI. V was trimmed by 4 bases and J by 6 bases, leaving 12 bases between them. This CDR3 is 13 amino acids long. CDR3 loop: CASSWGPRQTQYF. The CDR3 DNA reads as TGTGCCAGCAGTTGGGGGCCTCGCCAGACCCAGTACTTC.

This chain links TRBV11-2 with TRBJ2-3; no clear D. Trimming shortened V by 5 bases and J by 0 bases, and 15 bases separated the two germline ends. Germline loops: CDR1 SGHAT, CDR2 FQNNGV. CDR3 length: 16 amino acids. The CDR3 sequence: CASSRSGVVSTDTQYF. In nucleotides, the CDR3 is TGTGCCAGCAGCCGAAGTGGAGTTGTCAGCACAGATACGCAGTATTTT.

The chain recombines TRBV5-6 with TRBJ2-3; 7 bases are a match to TRBD1. J lost 1 base, V lost 3 bases, and 2 bases had no gene match. Germline V gene data show CDR1 as SGHDT and CDR2 as YYEEEE. This CDR3 comprises 14 residues. This CDR3 reads CASSSGQGTDTQYF. For the CDR3, the DNA is TGTGCCAGCAGCTCCGGACAGGGCACAGATACGCAGTATTTT. Full variable domain (rest looked up from reference TRBV5-6 and TRBJ2-3): DAGVTQSPTHLIKTRGQQVTLRCSPKSGHDTVSWYQQALGQGPQFIFQYYEEEERQRGNFPDRFSGHQFPNYSSELNVNALLLGDSALYLCASSSGQGTDTQYFGPGTRLTVL.

Note on this clone: Other DNA sequences from this sample encode an identical CDR3 as well. V usage is TRBV13 and J usage is TRBJ2-1; TRBD2 matches 9 bases. The CDR3 contains 15 residues. Germline V gene lookup returns CDR1 PRHDT and CDR2 FYEKMQ (reference sequence). V was clipped by 5 bases and J by 6 bases; unmatched bases: 8. The CDR3: CASSRFSGGGNEQFF. For the CDR3, the DNA is TGTGCCAGCAGCCGATTTAGCGGGGGTGGCAATGAGCAGTTCTTC.

The rearrangement joins TRBV9 to TRBJ2-7, with 10 positions matching TRBD2. V shed 4 bases, J shed 4 bases, and the junction held 5 bases outside the gene matches. This CDR3 spans 14 amino acids. CDR1 is SGDLS and CDR2 is YYNGEE in the germline V gene. The CDR3 protein is CASSLSGGEYEQYF. The CDR3 DNA reads TGTGCCAGCAGCTTAAGCGGGGGGGAATACGAGCAGTACTTC.

The chain joins TRBV4-1 to TRBJ2-5; D gene ambiguous. The tail of the sequence fits TRBJ2-7 better, so the J call may be wrong. CDR1 is MGHRA, CDR2 YSYEKL, per germline. The CDR3 consists of 15 residues. This CDR3 reads CASSQDDGLAYEQYF. The CDR3 DNA sequence: TGCGCCAGCAGCCAAGATGACGGCTTAGCCTACGAGCAGTACTTC.

This chain joins TRBV10-3 and TRBJ2-7, with D perhaps matching TRBD1 (5 bases). Trimming left V 0 bases short and J 4 bases short, with 10 bases between. CDR1 and CDR2 from the germline V gene are ENHRY and SYGVKD. This CDR3 comprises 14 residues. CDR3 nucleotide sequence: TGTGCCATCAGTGAGTCGGCAGGGTCATACGAGCAGTACTTC. Protein product: CAISESAGSYEQYF.

The chain uses TRBV2 and TRBJ1-5; D possibly corresponds to TRBD1 (5 bases). This CDR3 is 14 amino acids long. Germline V CDR1 and CDR2: SNHLY, FYNNEI. Trimming left V 8 bases short and J 2 bases short, with 13 bases between. This CDR3 is CASQGLVGNQPQHF. For the CDR3, the DNA is TGTGCCAGCCAGGGCCTGGTAGGCAATCAGCCCCAGCATTTT.

The chain uses TRBV25-1 and TRBJ2-3; TRBD1 aligns across 12 bases. Germline V lookup: CDR1 MGHDK, CDR2 SYGVNS. This CDR3 comprises 14 residues. V shed 8 bases and J 5 bases; nucleotides not matched to a gene: 5. DNA for the CDR3: TGTGCCAGCCGGGACAGGGGGCTGGGAGATACGCAGTATTTT. Protein sequence: CASRDRGLGDTQYF.

This clone was observed once. This chain connects TRBV4-3 to TRBJ1-5; no reliable D call. V shed 0 bases and J shed 5 bases, with 5 bases lying between them. The CDR3 has 13 residues. Per the germline V gene, CDR1 is LGHNA and CDR2 is YSLEER. As DNA, the CDR3 is TGCGCCAGCAGCCAAGATCTCTATCAGCCCCAGCATTTT. Protein: CASSQDLYQPQHF.

The chain combines TRBV7-3 with TRBJ2-5; TRBD2 is a possible D gene (6 bases). Trimming cost V 3 bases and J 5 bases, with 16 bases left between them. Germline CDR1 is SGHTA and CDR2 is FQGTGA. This CDR3 spans 15 amino acids. In DNA, the CDR3 is TGTGCCAGCAGCTTGGGCGGGGAGACAATGGAGACCCAGTACTTC. This codes for CASSLGGETMETQYF.